The clone carrying this T cell receptor (beta chain) was picked up a small number of times. Its specificity is not known. The data derive from a study of CD8 T cells in ankylosing spondylitis. Study-level results: From matched ankylosing spondylitis synovial fluid, disease-linked clones were reportedly recovered at significantly enriched levels. It appeared that ankylosing spondylitis blood was characterized by a TCR beta motif of under ten highly homologous variants. Peripheral blood samples showed relatively rare disease-linked clones, and these clones were CD8+.

Libraries of TCR beta came from quantitative 5'-RACE with molecular barcodes. TCRdb passed the 5' RACE reads through MiXCR, listing each CDR3 protein once. The sample consists of 150,000 to 200,000 distinct CDR3 sequences, around 8.9% of them appearing once. V lost 4 bases and J lost 5, with 19 bases in between. The CDR3 has 16 residues. Sample: blood, either unsorted or a sorted T cell fraction (not recorded which). The rearrangement links TRBV12-3 or TRBV12-4 to TRBJ2-3, with unresolved D. This sequence originates from a female donor with ankylosing spondylitis or in good health (not recorded which). The CDR3 reads CASSSTVGLTGDTQYF. The CDR3 DNA sequence: TGTGCCAGCAGTTCAACGGTTGGGCTTACGGGAGATACGCAGTATTTT.